This TCR beta chain was observed in a study of T cells in localized non-small cell lung cancer (dated by TCRdb to between 2020 and 2021). Regarding the study in general: T cell repertoires of hundreds of early-stage NSCLC patients were analyzed, with tumors being compared against uninvolved tumor-adjacent lungs. The cohort comprised 200 to 300 treatment-naïve NSCLC patients with resected, localized lung tumors. The mean age of the NSCLC patients was roughly 63 years, with about 130 men and 95 to 110 women.

Two independent pathologists confirmed that the uninvolved adjacent lung, which was taken at least 2 cm from the tumor margin, was free of atypia. At diagnosis, peripheral blood, uninvolved tumor-adjacent lung and tumor were collected and were preserved as a mix of fresh-frozen and FFPE material. The full study reports these points: Longer overall survival was associated with higher T cell density in blood, whereas shorter survival was associated with higher clonality in adjacent lung. Because the study design was exploratory, TCR variables were selected using unadjusted p-values without false-discovery rate correction. Because multi-region tumor sequencing was not done, intratumor heterogeneity could not be ruled out. Uninvolved tumor-adjacent lung showed the highest T cell clonality, higher than tumor, which suggests more focused antigenic responses in the uninvolved tumor-adjacent lung. A median of about 55 of the top 100 tumor clones were detected in paired uninvolved adjacent lung, and 28 of these tumor clones were also found among the top 100 clones of the paired uninvolved adjacent lung.

TCR beta CDR3 regions were sequenced from DNA using the immunoSEQ Assay. Per the authors' processing: To compute T cell density, TCR beta template counts were normalized to usable DNA, which was estimated by amplifying housekeeping genes. Richness was estimated with the preseqR package, extrapolating to 400,000 templates for PBMC samples and 120,000 templates for tissue samples. Clonality was defined as one minus Pielou's evenness. Differential abundance testing on productive amino-acid clonotypes, with a minimum total count of 5 and an alpha of 0.1, was used to identify tissue-enriched TCRs. The Jaccard Index and the Morisita Overlap Index were used to quantify repertoire overlap between compartments. GLIPH clustered TCR beta CDR3s with public tetramer-defined viral CDR3s; viral motifs required at least three viral sequences plus V-gene enrichment. Sourced from immuneACCESS, this table was stored by TCRdb with only in-frame sequences that have V and J called. A share of the clones is absent; for the studies checked, an unresolved V gene accounts for under half, and the remainder has no known explanation. From that table come the V and J calls and clone size; the DNA was used to work out D and trimming. Within this sample are 900 or so clones, with about 18% of them counted one time only. The ten largest clones represent about a quarter of the sample.

The germline V gene gives CDR1 as MNHNS and CDR2 as SASEGT. The CDR3 goes from the cysteine to the phenylalanine over 16 residues. Solely the CDR3 DNA is kept, with 48 bases framed from the first base. Germline trimming: 1 base from V, 7 bases from J; junction bases outside gene matches: 9. This clone was detected a few times. Its cognate antigen has yet to be identified. Base qualities are not recorded, but no much larger clone differs from it by a single base. The sequencing here drew on normal lung tissue next to the tumor, taken before any cancer treatment. Recombination linked TRBV6-1 to TRBJ2-1, with 8 bases matching TRBD2. The receptor comes from a woman aged 40-69 years with stage II lung adenocarcinoma. The DNA sequence is TGTGCCAGCAGTGAAGTTGCGGGAGGTTACGTAAATGAGCAGTTCTTC. Translated, this is CASSEVAGGYVNEQFF.